The 6 T cell receptor beta chains below all came from one sample that was sequenced in a study of human T cells and chemical hapten exposure. TCRdb used MiXCR to reprocess the RACE reads, holding one entry per CDR3 protein. The sample contains more than 80,000 distinct CDR3 sequences, roughly 7.6% of which appear only once. The time point is: patch test 1, 2 weeks after DPC sensitization. Treatment meaning: therapeutic diphenylcyclopropenone sensitization with weekly scalp DPC. The sample consisted of whole blood, taken in connection with sensitization to the hapten diphenylcyclopropenone (DPC). These receptors all come from a woman aged 25 to 45 with alopecia areata. Some clones in this sample may be carry-over from other donors' samples.

The chain joins TRBV6-2 or TRBV6-3 to TRBJ2-5; D is ambiguous. The CDR3 extends over 14 amino acids. Germline V gives CDR1 MNHEY, CDR2 SVGEGT. V lost 5 bases, J lost 4 bases, and 14 bases lay in between. In DNA, the CDR3 is TGTGCCAGCAGTCTCCAGTACTCCAGAGAGACCCAGTACTTC. Its translation: CASSLQYSRETQYF.

This clonotype was recorded many times. V usage is TRBV12-3 or TRBV12-4 and J usage is TRBJ1-5; 8 nucleotides line up with TRBD1. The CDR3 contains 15 residues. J lost 3 bases, V lost 0 bases, and 1 base had no gene match. As DNA, the CDR3 is TGTGCCAGCAGTTTAGCACAGGGGGTCAATCAGCCCCAGCATTTT. Translating gives CASSLAQGVNQPQHF.

This clonotype was recorded a few times. The CDR3 coding sequence is TGTGCCAGCAGTGAAATCGTCCTGGGGGCCCACTACGAGCAGTACTTC. Residues: CASSEIVLGAHYEQYF. V usage is TRBV6-1 and J usage is TRBJ2-7, with D possibly matching TRBD1 (6 bases). In germline, CDR1 is MNHNS, CDR2 SASEGT. There are 16 residues in the CDR3. V was shortened by 2 bases and J by 3 bases, with 17 bases between the two germline ends.

The chain employs TRBV18 and TRBJ1-5; 9 nucleotides line up with TRBD1. The CDR3 has 15 amino acids. J gave up 3 bases and V 5 bases, and 5 bases lay outside the gene matches. Germline V lookup: CDR1 KGHSH, CDR2 LQKENI. CDR3 residues: CASSGQGSNNQPQHF. The CDR3 coding sequence is TGTGCCAGCTCAGGACAGGGGTCAAACAATCAGCCCCAGCATTTT.

For this clonotype: Since a much larger clone is just one base distant, this may be a read error. The chain has TRBV7-9 and TRBJ1-2; D is unclear. CDR3 size: 13 residues. The ends were cut back, 0 bases at V and 6 bases at J, with 8 bases in the middle. Germline V CDR1 and CDR2: SEHNR, FQNEAQ (reference sequence). CDR3 sequence (DNA): TGTGCCAGCAGCTTAGCGGGCCTTGATGGCTACACCTTC. It encodes CASSLAGLDGYTF.

This clonotype came up a few times. V gene TRBV19 combines with J gene TRBJ1-2; D is uncertain. The CDR3 length is 14 residues. Germline V gene sequence: CDR1 LNHDA, CDR2 SQIVND (reference sequence). V lost 1 base to trimming and J lost 4 bases, with 10 bases between them. The CDR3 bases are TGTGCCAGTAGTATAGGAGAAACCGGCTATGGCTACACCTTC. Its translation: CASSIGETGYGYTF.